The present entry profiles one TCR beta chain with its context. This clone was counted a few times. No cognate antigen has been identified for it. No base quality information exists; no much larger clone differs at one position. The CDR3 measures 17 amino acids from cysteine to phenylalanine. Only the CDR3 DNA is retained, 51 bases long and in frame from the first base. The V and J ends are trimmed by 0 bases and 0 bases, leaving 9 bases between them. Per the germline V gene, SGHTA is the CDR1 and FQGNSA is the CDR2. Each donor gave one peripheral blood draw, around 0.12 L on average, collected into heparinised tubes. A BD FACSAria II was used to sort naive, central memory, regulatory and stem cell-like memory CD4+ T cells with a panel that included CD45RO, CCR7, CD25, CD127, CD95 and CD27. A purity above 95% was achieved for all sorted populations. Right away, PBMCs were isolated by Lymphoprep density gradient centrifugation and were stained directly, with no culture step. To minimize batch effects, samples were stained and sorted in pairs, one healthy donor with one patient per experiment.

The High Capacity cDNA Reverse Transcription Kit was used to reverse transcribe all of the isolated RNA, meaning that expressed TCRB transcripts were what got sequenced. Deep immunoSEQ sequencing was performed on naive, central memory and regulatory T cell samples, with an average of roughly 3.5 million total reads per sample. Sorted cells were lysed in RLT buffer and RNA was extracted with DNase-treated RNeasy Micro or Mini kits, depending on cell number. To prevent cross-contamination, every cell subset was processed on its own, while patient and healthy donor samples were processed together. Using the immunoSEQ multiplex PCR, TCRB sequences were amplified from cDNA into 87-bp fragments spanning the CDR3 region. Sequencing of the amplicons was done on the Illumina HiSeq platform. The authors' analysis ran thus. PCR bias was corrected computationally using synthetic template baselines, and reads within Hamming distance 2 were collapsed, with unmergeable singletons discarded. Reads were aligned against IMGT to assign V, D and J genes, CDR3 length and insertions or deletions at six rearrangement sites. Within each subset, clonotype counts were normalized to sorted cell number, and only after that were true diversity and Gini coefficients computed with the tcR R package. The overlap coefficient, calculated on TCRB nucleotide sequences, was used to measure repertoire sharing. Out-of-frame TCRB sequences from naive cells were analyzed to stand in for the pre-selection repertoire. This is the immuneACCESS table as TCRdb keeps it, with only in-frame sequences that have V and J called. A part of the clones is gone; compared with another copy, unresolved V genes explain less than half, and the rest is unexplained. V, J and clone size derive from that table, while D and trimming were established from the DNA sequence. The sample records 810,000 or so clones, 15% to 20% of which are singletons. The biggest ten clones account for around 0.02% of the sample.

The data are from a study of beta chain features in type 1 diabetes (dated by TCRdb to the late 2010s). Looking at the study overall: Mean age, gender distribution, total cell number and subset yield did not differ between patients and healthy donors. A total of approximately 100,000,000 sorted cells were examined across all samples, and the number of cells per subset was strongly correlated with RNA yield. Naive and central memory subsets were obtained from all 30 or so donors, but regulatory and stem cell-like memory subsets were isolated from only 8 patients and 8 healthy donors. In the study, recently diagnosed type 1 diabetes patients and matched healthy donors were compared on the TCRB repertoires of their sorted circulating CD4+ T cell subsets. The investigation overall reported the following: A moderate but significant shortening of TCRB CDR3 length was observed in type 1 diabetes patients in all four CD4+ subsets. Shorter templates might be favored by PCR, yet because patient and control samples were amplified and corrected together, any such skew would affect both groups equally. HLA sub-analyses involved small numbers of individuals, so any influence of HLA type on TCRB rearrangement remained unresolved. Naive, central memory and regulatory TCRB repertoires appeared more similar among patients than among healthy donors. Because cDNA was sequenced instead of genomic DNA, highly expressing activated cells could be over-represented, though the groups showed no difference in activation or CD3 levels. At VDJ recombination sites, type 1 diabetes patients had fewer insertions and more deleted nucleotides, which implies abnormalities in thymic rearrangement.

The source is a woman under 30 in good health. The sample was naive CD4+ T cells from blood. This specimen's cell subset or site label, interpreted: true naive CD4+ T cells. Recombination linked TRBV7-2 to TRBJ2-6, with no reliable assignment of the D segment. The CDR3 sequence is CASSLARLSSGANVLTF. The base sequence is TGTGCCAGCAGCTTAGCCCGTCTCAGCTCTGGGGCCAACGTCCTGACTTTC.